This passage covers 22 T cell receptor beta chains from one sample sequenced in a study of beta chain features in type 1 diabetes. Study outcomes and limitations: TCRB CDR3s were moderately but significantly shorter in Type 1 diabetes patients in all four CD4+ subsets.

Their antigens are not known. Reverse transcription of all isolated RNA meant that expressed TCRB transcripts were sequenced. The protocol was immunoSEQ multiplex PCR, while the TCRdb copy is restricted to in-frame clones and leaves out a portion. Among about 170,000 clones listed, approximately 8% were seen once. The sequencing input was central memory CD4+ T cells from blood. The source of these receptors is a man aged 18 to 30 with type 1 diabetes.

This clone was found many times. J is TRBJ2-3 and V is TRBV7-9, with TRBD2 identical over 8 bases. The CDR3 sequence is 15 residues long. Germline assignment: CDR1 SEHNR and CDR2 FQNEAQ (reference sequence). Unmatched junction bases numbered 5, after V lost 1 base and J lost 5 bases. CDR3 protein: CASSLVLSGRDTQYF. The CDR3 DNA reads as TGTGCCAGCAGCTTAGTGTTGAGCGGGAGAGATACGCAGTATTTT.

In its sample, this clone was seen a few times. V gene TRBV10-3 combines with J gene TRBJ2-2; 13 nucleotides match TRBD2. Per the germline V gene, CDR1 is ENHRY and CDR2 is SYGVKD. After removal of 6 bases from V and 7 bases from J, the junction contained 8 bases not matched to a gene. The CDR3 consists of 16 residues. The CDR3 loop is CAISLGLAGAGGELFF. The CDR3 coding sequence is TGTGCCATCAGCCTTGGACTAGCGGGAGCTGGCGGGGAGCTGTTTTTT.

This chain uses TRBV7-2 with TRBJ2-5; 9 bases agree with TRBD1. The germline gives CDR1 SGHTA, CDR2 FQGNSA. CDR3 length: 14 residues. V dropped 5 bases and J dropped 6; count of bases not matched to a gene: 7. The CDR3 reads CASSLQGQGKTQYF. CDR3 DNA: TGTGCCAGCAGCCTCCAAGGACAGGGGAAGACCCAGTACTTC.

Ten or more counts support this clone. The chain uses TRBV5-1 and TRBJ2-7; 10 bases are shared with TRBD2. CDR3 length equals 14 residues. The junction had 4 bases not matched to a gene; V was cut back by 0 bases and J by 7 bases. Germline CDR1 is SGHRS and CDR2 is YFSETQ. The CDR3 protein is CASSLASGSGEQYF. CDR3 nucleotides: TGCGCCAGCAGCTTGGCTAGCGGGAGCGGTGAGCAGTACTTC.

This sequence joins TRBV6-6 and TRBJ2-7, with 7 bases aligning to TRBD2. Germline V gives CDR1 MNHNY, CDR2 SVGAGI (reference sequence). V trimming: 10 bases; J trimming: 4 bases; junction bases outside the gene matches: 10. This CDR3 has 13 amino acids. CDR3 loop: CATVQAGRYEQYF. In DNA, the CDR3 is TGTGCCACGGTCCAAGCGGGGAGGTACGAGCAGTACTTC.

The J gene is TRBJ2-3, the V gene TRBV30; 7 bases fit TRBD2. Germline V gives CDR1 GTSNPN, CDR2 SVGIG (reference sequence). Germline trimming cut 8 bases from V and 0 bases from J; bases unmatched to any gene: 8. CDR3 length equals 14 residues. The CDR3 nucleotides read TGTGCCGGGGAGCTAGCGGACAGCACAGATACGCAGTATTTT. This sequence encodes CAGELADSTDTQYF. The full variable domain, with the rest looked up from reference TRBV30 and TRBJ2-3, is SQTIHQWPATLVQPVGSPLSLECTVEGTSNPNLYWYRQAAGRGLQLLFYSVGIGQISSEVPQNLSASRPQDRQFILSSKKLLLSDSGFYLCAGELADSTDTQYFGPGTRLTVL.

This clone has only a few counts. CDR3 sequence reads: CASSSHRGQRETQYF. As DNA, the CDR3 is TGTGCCAGCAGTTCGCACAGGGGGCAGAGAGAGACCCAGTACTTC. The chain links TRBV28 to TRBJ2-5, with 9 bases aligning to TRBD1. The CDR3 extends over 15 amino acids. V gave up 4 bases and J gave up 4 bases; unmatched junction bases: 7. CDR1 and CDR2 from the germline V gene are MDHEN and SYDVKM.

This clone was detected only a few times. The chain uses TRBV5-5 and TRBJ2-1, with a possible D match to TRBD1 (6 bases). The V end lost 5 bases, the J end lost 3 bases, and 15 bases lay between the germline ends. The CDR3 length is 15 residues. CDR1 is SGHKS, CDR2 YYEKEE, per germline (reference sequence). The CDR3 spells CASSPGQSFYNEQFF. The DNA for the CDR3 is TGTGCCAGCAGTCCCGGACAGTCCTTCTACAATGAGCAGTTCTTC.

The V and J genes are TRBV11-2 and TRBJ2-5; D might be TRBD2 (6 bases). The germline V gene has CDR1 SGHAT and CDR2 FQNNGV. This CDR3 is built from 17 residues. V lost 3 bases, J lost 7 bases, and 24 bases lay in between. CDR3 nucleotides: TGTGCCAGCAGCTTTCGGACGAGTCCACGGGACTCGGGGACCCAGTACTTC. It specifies CASSFRTSPRDSGTQYF.

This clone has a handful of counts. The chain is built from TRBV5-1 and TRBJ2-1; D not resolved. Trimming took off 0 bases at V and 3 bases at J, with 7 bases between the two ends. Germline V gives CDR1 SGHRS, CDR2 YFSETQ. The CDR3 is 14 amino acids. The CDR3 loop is CASSLDGYYNEQFF. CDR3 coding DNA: TGCGCCAGCAGCTTGGACGGGTACTACAATGAGCAGTTCTTC.

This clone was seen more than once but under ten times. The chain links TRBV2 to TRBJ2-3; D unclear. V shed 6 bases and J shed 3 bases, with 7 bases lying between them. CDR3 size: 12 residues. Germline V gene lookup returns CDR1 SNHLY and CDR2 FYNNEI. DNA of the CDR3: TGTGCCAGCAGCGTTCGGACAGATACGCAGTATTTT. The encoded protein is CASSVRTDTQYF.

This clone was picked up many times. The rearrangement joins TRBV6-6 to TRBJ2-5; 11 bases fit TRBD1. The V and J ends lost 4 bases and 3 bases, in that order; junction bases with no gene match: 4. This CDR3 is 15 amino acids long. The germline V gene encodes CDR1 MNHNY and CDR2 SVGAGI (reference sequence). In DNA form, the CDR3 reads TGTGCCAGCAGTTCTAGGGACAGGGGGGAAGAGACCCAGTACTTC. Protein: CASSSRDRGEETQYF.

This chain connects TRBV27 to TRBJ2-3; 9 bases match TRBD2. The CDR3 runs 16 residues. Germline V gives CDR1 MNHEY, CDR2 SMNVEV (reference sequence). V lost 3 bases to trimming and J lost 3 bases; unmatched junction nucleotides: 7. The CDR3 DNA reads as TGTGCCAGCAGTTTGTATCTAGCGGGGCGAACAGATACGCAGTATTTT. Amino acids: CASSLYLAGRTDTQYF.

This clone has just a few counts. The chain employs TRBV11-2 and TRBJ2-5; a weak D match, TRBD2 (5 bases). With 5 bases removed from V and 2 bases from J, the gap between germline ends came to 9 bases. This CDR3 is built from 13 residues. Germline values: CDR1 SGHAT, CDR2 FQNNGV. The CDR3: CASSTPGQETQYF. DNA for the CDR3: TGTGCCAGCAGCACCCCGGGGCAAGAGACCCAGTACTTC.

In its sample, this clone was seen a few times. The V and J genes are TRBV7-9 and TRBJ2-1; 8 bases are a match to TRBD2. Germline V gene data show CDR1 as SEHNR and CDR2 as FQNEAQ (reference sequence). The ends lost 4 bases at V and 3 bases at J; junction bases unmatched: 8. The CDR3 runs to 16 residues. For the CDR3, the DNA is TGTGCCAGCAGCTCCGGACTAGCCGGCCTCTACAATGAGCAGTTCTTC. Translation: CASSSGLAGLYNEQFF. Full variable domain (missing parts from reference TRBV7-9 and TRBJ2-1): DTGVSQNPRHKITKRGQNVTFRCDPISEHNRLYWYRQTLGQGPEFLTYFQNEAQLEKSRLLSDRFSAERPKGSFSTLEIQRTEQGDSAMYLCASSSGLAGLYNEQFFGPGTRLTVL.

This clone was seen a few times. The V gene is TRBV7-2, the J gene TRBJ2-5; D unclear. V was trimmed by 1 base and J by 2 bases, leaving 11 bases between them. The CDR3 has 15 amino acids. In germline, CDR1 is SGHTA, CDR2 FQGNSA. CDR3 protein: CASSLDGPQQETQYF. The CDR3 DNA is TGTGCCAGCAGCTTAGATGGGCCACAGCAAGAGACCCAGTACTTC.

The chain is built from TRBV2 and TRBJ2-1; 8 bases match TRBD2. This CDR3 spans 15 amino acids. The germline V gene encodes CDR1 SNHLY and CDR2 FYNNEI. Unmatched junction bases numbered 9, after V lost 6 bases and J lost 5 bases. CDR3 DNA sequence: TGTGCCAGCAGCCGTAGCGGGGCTCTGCACAATGAGCAGTTCTTC. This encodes CASSRSGALHNEQFF.

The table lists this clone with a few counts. The DNA for the CDR3 is TGCGCCAGCGGGGGTGAGGGGAGGACTGAAGCTTTCTTT. It yields the protein CASGGEGRTEAFF. J is TRBJ1-1 and V is TRBV5-1; possibly TRBD1 for D (5 bases). Germline CDR1 reads SGHRS; CDR2 reads YFSETQ. This CDR3 spans 13 amino acids. The V gene lost 7 bases and the J gene lost 5 bases, with 15 bases spanning the gap.

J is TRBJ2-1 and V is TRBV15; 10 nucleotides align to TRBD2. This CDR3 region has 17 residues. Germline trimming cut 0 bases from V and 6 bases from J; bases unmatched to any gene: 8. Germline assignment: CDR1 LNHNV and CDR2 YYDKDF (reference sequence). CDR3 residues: CATSRDWGLASLNEQFF. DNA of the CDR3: TGTGCCACCAGCAGAGATTGGGGACTAGCGTCCCTCAATGAGCAGTTCTTC.

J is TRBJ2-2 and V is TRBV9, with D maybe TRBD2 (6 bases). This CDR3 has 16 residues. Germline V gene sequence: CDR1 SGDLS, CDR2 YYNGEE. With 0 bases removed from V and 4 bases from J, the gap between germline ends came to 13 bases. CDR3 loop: CASSVEGVGGTGELFF. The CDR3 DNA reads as TGTGCCAGCAGCGTAGAAGGGGTCGGGGGCACCGGGGAGCTGTTTTTT.

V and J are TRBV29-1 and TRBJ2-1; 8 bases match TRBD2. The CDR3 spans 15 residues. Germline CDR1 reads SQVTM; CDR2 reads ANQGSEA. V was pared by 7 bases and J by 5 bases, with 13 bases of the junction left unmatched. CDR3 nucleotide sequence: TGCAGCGCCGCTCGAGGCGGGAGGTCAGACAATGAGCAGTTCTTC. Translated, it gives CSAARGGRSDNEQFF.

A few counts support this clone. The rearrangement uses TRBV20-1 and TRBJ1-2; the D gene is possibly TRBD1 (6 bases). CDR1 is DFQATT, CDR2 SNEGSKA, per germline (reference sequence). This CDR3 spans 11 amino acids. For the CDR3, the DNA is TGCAGCGCCCGGGACACCTATGGCTACACCTTC. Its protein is CSARDTYGYTF.